The rows below give T cell receptor beta chains drawn from one sample of a study of T cells in Graves' hyperthyroidism and ophthalmopathy. MiXCR was run by TCRdb on the multiplex PCR reads, yielding one entry per CDR3 protein. Seen here are around 500,000 distinct CDR3 sequences, approximately 23% observed once, and the top ten hold approximately 54%. Sequencing was carried out using blood. These receptor sequences come from a woman in her 70s with Graves' ophthalmopathy. Each CDR3 is given with its conserved first and last residue. D genes are given only for firm matches. A row's size may be missing; if present it is once, few, many or a size class.

D gene | J gene | clone size | V gene | CDR3 protein | CDR3 DNA
NA | TRBJ1-4 | NA | TRBV20-1 | CSARGGPSGSGNEKLFF | TGCAGTGCTAGAGGGGGGCCGTCCGGGTCAGGAAATGAAAAACTGTTTTTT
NA | TRBJ1-1 | NA | TRBV11-3 | CASSLVGGRGTEAFF | TGTGCCAGCAGCTTAGTGGGGGGCCGAGGCACTGAAGCTTTCTTT
TRBD2 | TRBJ2-1 | many | TRBV20-1 | CSASKLAGGWNNEQFF | TGCAGTGCTAGTAAACTAGCGGGAGGATGGAACAATGAGCAGTTCTTC
NA | TRBJ1-2 | NA | TRBV24-1 | CATSDSFGVYGYTF | TGTGCCACCAGTGATTCGTTCGGCGTCTATGGCTACACCTTC
TRBD2 | TRBJ2-7 | NA | TRBV5-1 | CASSTSSGRALSEQYF | TGCGCCAGCAGCACCTCTAGCGGGAGGGCCCTAAGCGAGCAGTACTTC
TRBD1 | TRBJ1-1 | many | TRBV6-5 | CASSYNRGGAEAFF | TGTGCCAGCAGTTACAACAGGGGAGGCGCTGAAGCTTTCTTT
TRBD1 | TRBJ2-3 | many | TRBV20-1 | CSATPGQGTDTQYF | TGCAGTGCTACCCCGGGACAGGGAACAGATACGCAGTATTTT
TRBD1 | TRBJ2-7 | many | TRBV6-1 | CASSKGQGMGTYEQYF | TGTGCCAGCAGTAAGGGACAGGGGATGGGGACCTACGAGCAGTACTTC
TRBD2 | TRBJ2-7 | NA | TRBV3-1 | CASSPTGGASYEQYF | TGTGCCAGCAGCCCCACGGGAGGGGCCTCCTACGAGCAGTACTTC
NA | TRBJ2-1 | NA | TRBV3-1 | CASSLSGVGSNEQFF | TGTGCCAGCAGCCTCTCCGGAGTAGGCTCGAATGAGCAGTTCTTC
NA | TRBJ1-1 | many | TRBV7-8 | CASSLGGSGNTEAFF | TGTGCCAGCAGCTTAGGAGGGTCAGGCAACACTGAAGCTTTCTTT
NA | TRBJ1-1 | many | TRBV6-2/TRBV6-3 | CASSFLRVSNTEAFF | TGTGCCAGCAGTTTCCTCAGGGTATCGAACACTGAAGCTTTCTTT
NA | TRBJ1-5 | NA | TRBV10-2 | CASSESGMSNQPQHF | TGCGCCAGCAGTGAGTCGGGAATGAGCAATCAGCCCCAGCATTTT
TRBD2 | TRBJ2-1 | few | TRBV12-3/TRBV12-4 | CASSYVSGYNEQFF | TGTGCCAGCAGTTATGTTAGCGGGTACAATGAGCAGTTCTTC
TRBD1 | TRBJ2-5 | many | TRBV7-2 | CASSFGTEQETQYF | TGTGCCAGCAGCTTCGGGACAGAACAAGAGACCCAGTACTTC
TRBD1 | TRBJ1-2 | few | TRBV6-1 | CASTSGQGAYGYTF | TGTGCCAGCACCTCAGGGCAGGGGGCCTATGGCTACACCTTC
TRBD2 | TRBJ2-7 | NA | TRBV5-1 | CASSWGARTSPYEQYF | TGCGCCAGCAGCTGGGGGGCGAGGACTAGCCCCTACGAGCAGTACTTC
TRBD1 | TRBJ1-2 | many | TRBV6-1 | CASSEGQGASYGYTF | TGTGCCAGCAGTGAAGGACAGGGGGCCAGCTATGGCTACACCTTC
TRBD1 | TRBJ2-7 | few | TRBV15 | CATSIGQVGYEQYF | TGTGCCACCAGCATAGGACAGGTCGGCTACGAGCAGTACTTC
NA | TRBJ2-1 | few | TRBV20-1 | CSARDDYRSYNEQFF | TGCAGTGCTAGAGATGACTACCGCTCCTACAATGAGCAGTTCTTC
TRBD1 | TRBJ2-2 | NA | TRBV7-3 | CASSERQGGTGELFF | TGTGCCAGCAGCGAACGACAGGGGGGAACCGGGGAGCTGTTTTTT
NA | TRBJ1-3 | many | TRBV28 | CASRSWGGGNTIYF | TGTGCCAGCAGGTCGTGGGGAGGTGGAAACACCATATATTTT
NA | TRBJ2-6 | few | TRBV29-1 | CSVDNSGANVLTF | TGCAGCGTGGATAACTCTGGGGCCAACGTCCTGACTTTC
TRBD2 | TRBJ2-1 | NA | TRBV24-1 | CATSTGTRANEQFF | TGTGCCACCAGTACCGGGACTAGGGCAAATGAGCAGTTCTTC
NA | TRBJ1-5 | few | TRBV28 | CASSFIPGTRNSNQPQHF | TGTGCCAGCAGTTTCATACCCGGGACAAGAAATAGCAATCAGCCCCAGCATTTT
TRBD2 | TRBJ2-2 | few | TRBV29-1 | CSARTSGRATGELFF | TGCAGCGCCAGGACTAGCGGGAGGGCCACCGGGGAGCTGTTTTTT
NA | TRBJ1-1 | few | TRBV6-1 | CASSTLGWGLGTEAFF | TGTGCCAGCAGTACCCTAGGGTGGGGCTTAGGCACTGAAGCTTTCTTT
NA | TRBJ2-7 | few | TRBV7-2 | CASSFAAPRYEQYF | TGTGCCAGCAGCTTCGCGGCCCCCCGCTACGAGCAGTACTTC
TRBD2 | TRBJ2-3 | many | TRBV7-8 | CASSSTRGRVRTDTQYF | TGTGCCAGCAGCTCTACCCGCGGGAGGGTCCGCACAGATACGCAGTATTTT
NA | TRBJ2-3 | many | TRBV28 | CASSLGPRQTQYF | TGTGCCAGCAGTCTCGGGCCGCGCCAAACGCAGTATTTT
NA | TRBJ2-5 | NA | TRBV7-3 | CASSSLQGETQYF | TGTGCCAGCAGCTCCCTTCAGGGGGAGACCCAGTACTTC
TRBD1 | TRBJ1-2 | many | TRBV27 | CASSFRTGSNYGYTF | TGTGCCAGCAGTTTCCGGACAGGGTCTAACTATGGCTACACCTTC
TRBD1 | TRBJ2-1 | NA | TRBV5-1 | CASSWGMTGKNEQFF | TGCGCCAGCAGCTGGGGGATGACAGGGAAGAATGAGCAGTTCTTC
NA | TRBJ2-2 | many | TRBV6-1 | CASSVLVRTRAANTGELFF | TGTGCCAGCAGTGTTTTGGTTCGGACGCGGGCGGCGAACACCGGGGAGCTGTTTTTT
NA | TRBJ2-7 | NA | TRBV4-3 | CASSQVAGQDYEQYF | TGCGCCAGCAGCCAAGTCGCCGGACAAGACTACGAGCAGTACTTC
TRBD1 | TRBJ2-7 | few | TRBV7-6 | CASSLARAGGMVEQYF | TGTGCCAGCAGCTTAGCGAGGGCAGGGGGCATGGTTGAGCAGTACTTC
NA | TRBJ2-1 | few | TRBV20-1 | CSVIRRLRRTTNEQFF | TGCAGTGTTATCCGGAGGTTGCGAAGGACAACCAATGAGCAGTTCTTC
NA | TRBJ2-1 | few | TRBV3-1 | CASSRFPGAYNEQFF | TGTGCCAGCAGCCGCTTTCCGGGTGCCTACAATGAGCAGTTCTTC
NA | TRBJ2-1 | many | TRBV18 | CASSPSNEQFF | TGTGCCAGCTCACCAAGCAATGAGCAGTTCTTC
NA | TRBJ2-7 | few | TRBV15 | CATSREGAVYEQYF | TGTGCCACCAGCAGAGAGGGAGCGGTTTACGAGCAGTACTTC